This T cell receptor (beta chain) is from a study of shared clonotypes between healthy human individuals. Deep was the level at which the assay was run. TCRdb's table, derived via immunoSEQ multiplex PCR, lists solely in-frame clones and lacks some. The table includes about 1,900,000 clones, about 95% detected once. Study findings and constraints: Naive CD4 clonotypes overlapped across a few donors at approximately 5.5%.

This clone has more than one count but fewer than ten. Its target is not known. Other DNA sequences of this sample code for an identical CDR3. The germline V gene encodes CDR1 SGHRS and CDR2 YFSETQ. CDR3 length: 14 residues. Trimming took 0 bases from V and 2 from J, leaving 6 bases between them. Naivety among CD8 cells was defined by CD45RO negativity and positive CCR7 selection, thereby excluding terminally differentiated effector memory CD45RA+ cells. The gene calls are TRBV5-1 and TRBJ1-5; no clear D gene. This clonotype was sampled from a man between 18 and 29 years old in good health. Sequenced: naive CD8+ T cells sorted from blood. This CDR3 reads CASSLAGGNQPQHF. As DNA, the CDR3 is TGCGCCAGCAGCTTGGCCGGCGGCAATCAGCCCCAGCATTTT.